What follows describes a single TCR beta chain. This sample was included in a study of T cells in localized non-small cell lung cancer. The protocol was immunoSEQ multiplex PCR, while the TCRdb copy is restricted to in-frame clones and leaves out a portion. This sample has about 23,000 clones, with 85% to 90% found just once. Sample: peripheral blood, taken before any cancer treatment. This receptor was taken from a male donor older than 55 with stage I lung adenocarcinoma.

The CDR3 nucleotides are TGTGCCAGCAGCTTAGCCGCGGGAACAGAGACCCAGTACTTC. As protein: CASSLAAGTETQYF. This chain joins TRBV7-9 and TRBJ2-5, with D perhaps TRBD2 (6 bases). The CDR3 consists of 14 residues. Trimming cost V 0 bases and J 4 bases, with 9 bases left between them. Germline-derived CDR1 and CDR2 are SEHNR and FQNEAQ (reference sequence).